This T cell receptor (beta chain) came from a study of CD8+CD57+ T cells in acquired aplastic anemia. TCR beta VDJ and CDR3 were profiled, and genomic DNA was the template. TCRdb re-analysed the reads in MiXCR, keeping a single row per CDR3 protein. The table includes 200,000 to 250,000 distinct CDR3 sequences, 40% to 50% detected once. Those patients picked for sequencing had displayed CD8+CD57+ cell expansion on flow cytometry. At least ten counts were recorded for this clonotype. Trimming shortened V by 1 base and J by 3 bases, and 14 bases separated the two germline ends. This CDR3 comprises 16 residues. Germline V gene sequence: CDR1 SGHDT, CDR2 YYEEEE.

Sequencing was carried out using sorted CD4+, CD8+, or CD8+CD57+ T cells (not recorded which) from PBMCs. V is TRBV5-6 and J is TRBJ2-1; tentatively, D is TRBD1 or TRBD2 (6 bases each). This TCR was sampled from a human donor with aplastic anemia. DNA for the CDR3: TGTGCCAGCAGCTTGTGGGGCAGGGGAGGCTACAATGAGCAGTTCTTC. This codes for CASSLWGRGGYNEQFF. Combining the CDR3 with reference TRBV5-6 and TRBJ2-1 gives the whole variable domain DAGVTQSPTHLIKTRGQQVTLRCSPKSGHDTVSWYQQALGQGPQFIFQYYEEEERQRGNFPDRFSGHQFPNYSSELNVNALLLGDSALYLCASSLWGRGGYNEQFFGPGTRLTVL.